Listed below are T cell receptor beta chains from one sample, sequenced in a study of blood T cell repertoires in COVID-19. Profiled with immunoSEQ multiplex PCR; TCRdb holds only in-frame clones, not every one. Found here are about 75,000 clones, about 74% of them singletons; the top ten hold approximately 2.8%. Sequencing input: peripheral blood. Every receptor here comes from a human donor with acute or convalescent COVID-19. The donor label of this sample is uncertain. Each CDR3 is given with its conserved first and last residue. The D gene is left open where the match is weak. Only part of the rows carry a size: once, few, many, or a class if the clone is expanded.

J gene | D gene | clone size | V gene | CDR3 protein | CDR3 DNA
TRBJ1-1 | - | - | TRBV12-3/TRBV12-4 | CASSLPGTEAFF | TGTGCCAGCAGTTTGCCGGGCACTGAAGCTTTCTTT
TRBJ2-3 | TRBD2 | - | TRBV28 | CASSFTGTSGGAAKKLHTQYF | TGTGCCAGCAGTTTTACGGGGACTAGCGGGGGGGCCGCAAAAAAATTACATACGCAGTATTTT
TRBJ2-5 | TRBD2 | few | TRBV11-1 | CASSSGLALETQYF | TGTGCCAGCAGCTCGGGACTAGCGCTAGAGACCCAGTACTTC
TRBJ1-6 | TRBD1 | - | TRBV19 | CASSILHRGDSPLHF | TGTGCCAGTAGTATTCTACACAGGGGGGATTCACCCCTCCACTTT
TRBJ2-2 | TRBD1 | - | TRBV12-3/TRBV12-4 | CASRRQGYGELFF | TGTGCCAGCAGACGACAGGGATACGGGGAGCTGTTTTTT
TRBJ1-4 | TRBD1 | - | TRBV3-1/TRBV3-2 | CASSQLDRGEKLFF | TGTGCCAGCAGCCAACTGGACAGGGGGGAAAAACTGTTTTTT
TRBJ1-1 | TRBD1 | - | TRBV6-6 | CASHRGGTLNTEAFF | TGTGCCAGCCACAGGGGGGGAACATTGAACACTGAAGCTTTCTTT
TRBJ2-7 | TRBD1 | few | TRBV19 | CASSRSRDSSYEQYF | TGTGCCAGTAGCCGTAGCCGGGACAGCTCCTACGAGCAGTACTTC
TRBJ2-1 | TRBD1 | - | TRBV7-8 | CASSLRDRGSDEQFF | TGTGCCAGCAGCCTAAGGGACAGGGGGAGCGATGAGCAGTTCTTC
TRBJ2-5 | - | - | TRBV14 | CASSQDQAGTQYF | TGTGCCAGCAGCCAAGACCAAGCGGGGACCCAGTACTTC
TRBJ1-1 | - | - | TRBV7-8 | CASSLAWADEAFF | TGTGCCAGCAGCTTAGCTTGGGCAGATGAAGCTTTCTTT